The 23 T cell receptor beta chains in this list originate from one sample, sequenced in a study of Graves' ophthalmopathy and Graves' hyperthyroidism. Amplified TCR beta CDR3 regions were obtained using RNA transcripts as template. A first-round RT-PCR used HTBI primers, followed by a second-round multiplex PCR. TCRdb reprocessed the multiplex PCR reads with MiXCR, giving one entry per CDR3 protein. The sample has a few hundred thousand distinct CDR3 sequences; roughly a sixth are singletons. Sequencing was performed on peripheral blood. These TCRs come from an adult man with Graves' ophthalmopathy.

This clonotype showed up many times. The gene calls are TRBV12-3 or TRBV12-4 and TRBJ2-7; a possible D gene is TRBD1 (5 bases). This CDR3 comprises 12 residues. The V end lost 5 bases, the J end lost 5 bases, and 10 bases lay between the germline ends. CDR3 loop: CASSPDRNEQYF. In DNA form, the CDR3 reads TGTGCCAGCAGTCCCGACAGAAACGAGCAGTACTTC.

This clonotype was found a few times. This chain joins TRBV28 and TRBJ1-2; D is unclear. This CDR3 has 15 amino acids. Trimming cost V 2 bases and J 1 base, with 11 bases left between them. Per germline, CDR1 MDHEN and CDR2 SYDVKM. The CDR3 spells CASSLRATSNYGYTF. CDR3 DNA: TGTGCCAGCAGTTTAAGGGCCACAAGTAACTATGGCTACACCTTC.

This clonotype was recorded many times. The chain has TRBV7-9 and TRBJ1-2; 7 positions match TRBD1. V shed 5 bases and J 8 bases; nucleotides not matched to a gene: 8. The germline V gene has CDR1 SEHNR and CDR2 FQNEAQ (reference sequence). The CDR3 is 13 residues long. CDR3 coding DNA: TGTGCCAGCAGCGTACAGGGGTCTGAAGGCTACACCTTC. Amino acid sequence: CASSVQGSEGYTF.

This clonotype was seen repeatedly, ten times or more. The chain has TRBV5-1 and TRBJ2-7, with D uncertain. V shed 5 bases and J shed 3 bases, with 21 bases lying between them. The germline V gene has CDR1 SGHRS and CDR2 YFSETQ. CDR3 length: 16 residues. CDR3 region: CASRLGAGRAGYEQYF. The CDR3, as DNA: TGCGCCAGCAGACTTGGAGCTGGGCGAGCAGGCTACGAGCAGTACTTC.

This clonotype was found many times. The rearrangement links TRBV7-9 to TRBJ2-5, with D tentatively TRBD1 (6 bases). This CDR3 has 14 amino acids. With 0 bases removed from V and 6 bases from J, the gap between germline ends came to 11 bases. Germline V gives CDR1 SEHNR, CDR2 FQNEAQ (reference sequence). The CDR3 reads CASSLAGQRKTQYF. The DNA of the CDR3 is TGTGCCAGCAGCTTAGCAGGACAGAGAAAGACCCAGTACTTC.

This clonotype has at least ten counts. V is TRBV20-1 and J is TRBJ1-2, with D unclear. The CDR3 has 13 residues. Germline CDR1 and CDR2: DFQATT and SNEGSKA (reference sequence). Trimming took off 6 bases at V and 0 bases at J, with 11 bases between the two ends. CDR3: CSAGGQANYGYTF. The CDR3 DNA follows: TGCAGTGCAGGCGGTCAAGCTAACTATGGCTACACCTTC.

CDR3 nucleotides: TGTGCCAGCAGCGTAACTAGCGGGACCTACGAGCAGTACTTC. Translating it yields CASSVTSGTYEQYF. V is TRBV11-2 and J is TRBJ2-7; TRBD2 aligns across 10 bases. V lost 5 bases and J lost 2; bases outside the gene matches: 3. CDR3 length: 14 residues. Germline-derived CDR1 and CDR2 are SGHAT and FQNNGV.

This clonotype was seen many times. V and J are TRBV19 and TRBJ1-3; no firm D call. This CDR3 is built from 14 residues. Germline CDR1 LNHDA, CDR2 SQIVND (reference sequence). The ends were cut back, 8 bases at V and 0 bases at J, with 11 bases in the middle. CDR3 sequence: CASSVGVSGNTIYF. For the CDR3, the DNA is TGTGCCAGTTCAGTGGGTGTCTCTGGAAACACCATATATTTT.

This clonotype was seen at least ten times. The rearrangement uses TRBV24-1 and TRBJ2-1; 9 nucleotides line up with TRBD2. Trimming at V came to 4 bases and at J to 5 bases, leaving 11 bases not matched to a gene. CDR1 and CDR2 from the germline V gene are KGHDR and SFDVKD. The CDR3 has 17 residues. CDR3 in DNA: TGTGCCACCAGTGACAAAATCGGGACTAGCAAGCACAATGAGCAGTTCTTC. Its translation: CATSDKIGTSKHNEQFF.

There are many counts of this clonotype. The chain links TRBV6-5 to TRBJ1-5, with a weak D call TRBD1 (6 bases). Germline lookup yields CDR1 MNHEY and CDR2 SVGAGI. The V end was cut by 4 bases, the J end by 5 bases, with 12 bases between. This CDR3 comprises 14 residues. CDR3 DNA sequence: TGTGCCAGCAGTTTCGACAGGAGTGATCAGCCCCAGCATTTT. Translated, it gives CASSFDRSDQPQHF.

This clonotype was seen ten or more times. The V gene is TRBV15, the J gene TRBJ1-1, with D possibly being TRBD1 (6 bases). This CDR3 has 14 residues. V dropped 1 base and J dropped 7 bases, with 13 bases sitting between them. Germline CDR1 LNHNV, CDR2 YYDKDF (reference sequence). CDR3 bases: TGTGCCACCAGCAGAGGGGGTGAGGGGGGTGAAGCTTTCTTT. Its translation: CATSRGGEGGEAFF.

This clonotype has a count of ten or more. The V and J genes are TRBV20-1 and TRBJ2-7; 7 positions agree with TRBD2. The CDR3 extends over 16 amino acids. V trimming: 2 bases; J trimming: 0 bases; junction bases outside the gene matches: 10. Germline CDR1 DFQATT, CDR2 SNEGSKA (reference sequence). The CDR3 sequence: CSARRNPGGTSYEQYF. The DNA of the CDR3 is TGCAGTGCTAGAAGGAATCCCGGGGGGACCTCCTACGAGCAGTACTTC.

This clonotype was recorded at least ten times. The chain is built from TRBV6-1 and TRBJ1-5; D is unresolved. V dropped 0 bases and J dropped 4 bases, with 10 bases sitting between them. This CDR3 has 15 residues. Germline values: CDR1 MNHNS, CDR2 SASEGT. Here the CDR3 reads CASSEAAGSNQPQHF. CDR3 coding DNA: TGTGCCAGCAGTGAAGCGGCAGGATCTAATCAGCCCCAGCATTTT.

This clonotype appeared many times. V and J are TRBV24-1 and TRBJ1-5; maybe TRBD1 (5 bases). The V gene's germline CDR1 is KGHDR and CDR2 SFDVKD. CDR3 size: 14 residues. V was trimmed by 4 bases and J by 4 bases, leaving 10 bases between them. CDR3 DNA sequence: TGTGCCACCAGTGACCGACAGAGAAATCAGCCCCAGCATTTT. It encodes CATSDRQRNQPQHF.

This clonotype was picked up many times. The chain employs TRBV7-8 and TRBJ2-2; D ambiguous. Germline V gene sequence: CDR1 SGHVS, CDR2 FQNEAQ. The length of the CDR3 is 12 residues. V shed 1 base and J shed 7 bases, with 4 bases lying between them. Here the CDR3 reads CASSLVYGELFF. The CDR3 DNA reads TGTGCCAGCAGCTTAGTGTACGGGGAGCTGTTTTTT.

There are many counts of this clonotype. The chain uses TRBV9 and TRBJ2-7; 7 nucleotides align to TRBD2. Germline CDR1 reads SGDLS; CDR2 reads YYNGEE. V lost 7 bases and J lost 2; bases outside the gene matches: 9. The CDR3 is 14 amino acids. CDR3 sequence (DNA): TGTGCCAGCGGAGGAGGGGCGGGGGCCTACGAGCAGTACTTC. Translated, it gives CASGGGAGAYEQYF.

The table lists this clonotype with many counts. The rearrangement uses TRBV12-3 or TRBV12-4 and TRBJ1-1; D gene unclear. The CDR3 length is 14 residues. V lost 2 bases, J lost 5 bases, and 12 bases lay in between. The DNA for the CDR3 is TGTGCCAGCAGTTTACGGGGAGTAGAGACTGAAGCTTTCTTT. It translates to CASSLRGVETEAFF.

For this clonotype: A junction end diverges from the germline sequence, so it may reflect a read error. This chain connects TRBV7-3 to TRBJ1-2; unclear D gene. CDR1 and CDR2 from the germline V gene are SGHTA and FQGTGA. This CDR3 region has 15 residues. The CDR3 region has the DNA TGCGCCAGCAGCCAGGAAACTCAGGCGATCTATGGCTACACCTTC. Amino acid sequence: CASSQETQAIYGYTF.

As to this clonotype: A junction end diverges from the germline sequence, so it may reflect a read error. CDR3 loop: CASIFTQGYQPQHF. CDR3 nucleotides: TGTGCGAGCATTTTCACACAGGGATATCAGCCCCAGCATTTT. J is TRBJ1-5 and V is TRBV2; tentative D call: TRBD1 (6 bases). This CDR3 comprises 14 residues. Germline lookup yields CDR1 SNHLY and CDR2 FYNNEI.

This clonotype occurred many times. Given the absence of the conserved phenylalanine or tryptophan at the CDR3 end, a read error is likely. The rearrangement links TRBV4-1 to TRBJ2-5; D not resolved. This CDR3 region has 14 residues. V was trimmed by 3 bases and J by 2 bases, leaving 10 bases between them. CDR1 is MGHRA, CDR2 YSYEKL, per germline. The CDR3 DNA follows: TGCGCCAGCAGCCAGGAAGAGACACAAGAGACCCAGTACCTC. This sequence encodes CASSQEETQETQYL.

This clonotype was recorded at least ten times. The chain has TRBV5-1 and TRBJ2-7; 9 nucleotides line up with TRBD2. Germline V gives CDR1 SGHRS, CDR2 YFSETQ. The junction had 9 bases not matched to a gene; V was cut back by 5 bases and J by 6 bases. The CDR3 sequence is 14 residues long. The chain's CDR3 is CASSRGGTSSEQYF. The CDR3 nucleotides read TGCGCCAGCAGTCGTGGTGGGACTAGCAGCGAGCAGTACTTC.

This clonotype appeared many times. The rearrangement links TRBV29-1 to TRBJ1-1; 7 bases match TRBD1. Germline V lookup: CDR1 SQVTM, CDR2 ANQGSEA. This CDR3 has 13 amino acids. Losses at the gene ends were 7 bases for V and 0 bases for J; bases not matched to a gene: 5. The CDR3 protein is CSAMTGLNTEAFF. CDR3 nucleotide sequence: TGCAGCGCTATGACAGGGTTGAACACTGAAGCTTTCTTT. Complete variable domain (other parts from reference TRBV29-1 and TRBJ1-1): SAVISQKPSRDICQRGTSLTIQCQVDSQVTMMFWYRQQPGQSLTLIATANQGSEATYESGFVIDKFPISRPNLTFSTLTVSNMSPEDSSIYLCSAMTGLNTEAFFGQGTRLTVV.

This clonotype appeared many times. CDR3 region: CASSSGLPTNYGYTF. The CDR3 nucleotides read TGTGCCAGTAGTAGCGGACTGCCGACTAACTATGGCTACACCTTC. This chain joins TRBV19 and TRBJ1-2, with D unclear. The germline gives CDR1 LNHDA, CDR2 SQIVND (reference sequence). Trimming took off 4 bases at V and 0 bases at J, with 12 bases between the two ends. The CDR3 sequence is 15 residues long.